This entry is about one TCR beta chain. It has no known antigen specificity. No much larger clone is present one base from it, and per-base qualities are unavailable. Collaborating institutions collected whole blood in K2EDTA tubes following their own protocols. For TCRbeta analysis, collaborators shipped samples in one of three forms: frozen whole blood, isolated PBMCs, or DNA extracted from either of those sample types. For this chain, trimming is 0 bases at the V end and 3 bases at the J end, and the number of junction bases without a gene match is 4. Based on the germline V gene, the CDR1 and CDR2 sequences are MGHRA and YSYEKL. There are 15 amino acids in the CDR3, from cysteine to phenylalanine inclusive. Only the CDR3 DNA stays, 45 bases, in frame from base 1. The sample comes from a study of blood T cell repertoires in COVID-19 (dated by TCRdb to 2018 to 2020). Some background on the complete study: Samples from collaborators originated in the United States, Italy and Spain and spanned both the acute and convalescent phases of COVID-19. A freely available public database, intended as a resource for researchers studying the immune response to SARS-CoV-2, is where the repertoires were released. Samples were obtained from the ongoing ImmuneRACE study (first 160 participants) and from about 1,300 subjects provided by 6 global collaborators. Nearly every sample came with metadata listing a de-identified subject ID, COVID-19 status, age in years and sex. HLA class I and class II types, where available, came from metadata supplied by the sample provider rather than from assay-based typing. Subjects who had been exposed to COVID-19, were actively infected with it, or had recovered from it provided the deeply sampled blood TCRbeta repertoires that made up the dataset. The material from the prospective study consisted of cDNA or gDNA derived from T cells, B-cell-depleted T cells, or PBMCs. The full study reports these points: The amount of clinical and demographic metadata varied by source and participant and was provided uncurated.

TCRbeta CDR3 regions were amplified from genomic DNA using the immunoSEQ Assay, a bias-controlled multiplex PCR. On the authors' methods: Within the assay, amplification of reference gene primers was used to estimate how many nucleated cells each sample contained. Sequence reads were collapsed and filtered to measure the absolute abundance of every unique TCRbeta CDR3 rearrangement. For each sample, productive Simpson clonality was calculated as the square root of Simpson's diversity index over productive rearrangements. TCRdb stores this immuneACCESS table with in-frame sequences only. Part of the clones is absent; in the studies checked, under half of the shortfall reflects unresolved V genes, and no reason is known for the rest. The V and J calls and the clone size are those of that table, but D and trimming were determined from the DNA. Counted in this sample were approximately 300,000 clones; around nine tenths of them appeared once. Together, the top ten hold more than 0.75% of the sample.

The sequencing sample was made of peripheral blood. The receptor comes from a man aged 25 to 40 with acute or convalescent COVID-19. Here the chain combines TRBV4-1 and TRBJ2-7, with 8 middle bases fitting TRBD2. The nucleotide sequence reads as follows: TGCGCCAGCAGCCAAGAGGTGGGACTAGTCTACGAGCAGTACTTC. Translation gives CASSQEVGLVYEQYF.